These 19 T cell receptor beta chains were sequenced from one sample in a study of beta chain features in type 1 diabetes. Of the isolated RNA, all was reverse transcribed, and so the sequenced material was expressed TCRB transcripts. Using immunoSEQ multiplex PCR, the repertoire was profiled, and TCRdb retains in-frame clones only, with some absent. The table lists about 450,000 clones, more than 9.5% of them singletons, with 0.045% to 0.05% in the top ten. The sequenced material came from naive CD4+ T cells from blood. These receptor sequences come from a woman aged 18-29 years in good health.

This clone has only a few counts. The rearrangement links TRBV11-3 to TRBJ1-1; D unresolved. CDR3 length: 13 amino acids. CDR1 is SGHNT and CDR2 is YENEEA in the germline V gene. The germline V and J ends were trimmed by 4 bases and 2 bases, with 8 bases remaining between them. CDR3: CASSSAENTEAFF. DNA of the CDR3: TGTGCCAGCAGCTCCGCGGAAAACACTGAAGCTTTCTTT.

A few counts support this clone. The CDR3 loop reads CASHEWDDNEQFF. The CDR3 coding sequence is TGTGCCAGCCACGAGTGGGACGACAATGAGCAGTTCTTC. V and J are TRBV7-9 and TRBJ2-1; D could derive from TRBD1 or TRBD2 (5 bases each). With 8 bases removed from V and 5 bases from J, the gap between germline ends came to 13 bases. This CDR3 spans 13 amino acids. The germline V gene has CDR1 SEHNR and CDR2 FQNEAQ (reference sequence).

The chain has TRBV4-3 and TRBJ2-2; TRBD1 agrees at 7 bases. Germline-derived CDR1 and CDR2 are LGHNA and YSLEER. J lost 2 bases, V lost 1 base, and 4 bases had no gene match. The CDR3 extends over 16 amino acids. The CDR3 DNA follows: TGCGCCAGCAGCCAAGGGGGACAGCGAAACACCGGGGAGCTGTTTTTT. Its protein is CASSQGGQRNTGELFF.

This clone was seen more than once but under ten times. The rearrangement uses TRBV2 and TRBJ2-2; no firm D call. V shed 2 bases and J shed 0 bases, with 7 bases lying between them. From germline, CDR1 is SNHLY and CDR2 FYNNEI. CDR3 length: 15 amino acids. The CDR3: CASSEWGANTGELFF. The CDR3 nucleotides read TGTGCCAGCAGTGAATGGGGTGCGAACACCGGGGAGCTGTTTTTT.

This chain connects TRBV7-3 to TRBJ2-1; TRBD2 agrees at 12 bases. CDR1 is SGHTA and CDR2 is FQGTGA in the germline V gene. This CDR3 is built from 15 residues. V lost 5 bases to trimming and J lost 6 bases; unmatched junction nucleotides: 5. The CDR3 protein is CASSGGLAGSNEQFF. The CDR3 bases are TGTGCCAGCAGCGGAGGACTAGCGGGATCCAATGAGCAGTTCTTC.

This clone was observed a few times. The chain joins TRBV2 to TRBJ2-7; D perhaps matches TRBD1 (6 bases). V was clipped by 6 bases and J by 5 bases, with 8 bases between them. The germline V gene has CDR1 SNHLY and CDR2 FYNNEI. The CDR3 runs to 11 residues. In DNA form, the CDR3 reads TGTGCCAGCAGACAGGGAAACGAGCAGTACGTC. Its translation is CASRQGNEQYV.

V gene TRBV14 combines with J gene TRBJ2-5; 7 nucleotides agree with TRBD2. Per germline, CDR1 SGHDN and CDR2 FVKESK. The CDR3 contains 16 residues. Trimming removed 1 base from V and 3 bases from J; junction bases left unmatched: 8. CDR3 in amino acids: CASSQVPPGLKETQYF. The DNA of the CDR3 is TGTGCCAGCAGCCAAGTTCCCCCGGGACTAAAAGAGACCCAGTACTTC.

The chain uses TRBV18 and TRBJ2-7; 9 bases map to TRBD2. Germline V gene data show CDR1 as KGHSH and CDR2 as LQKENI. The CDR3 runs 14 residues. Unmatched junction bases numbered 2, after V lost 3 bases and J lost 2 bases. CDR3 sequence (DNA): TGTGCCAGCTCACCGGCTAGCGGGACCTACGAGCAGTACGTC. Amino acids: CASSPASGTYEQYV.

CDR3 sequence: CASSPGDTAYEQYF. CDR3 coding DNA: TGTGCCAGCTCACCCGGGGACACAGCCTACGAGCAGTACTTC. The chain has TRBV18 and TRBJ2-7; D is perhaps TRBD1 (6 bases). Per the germline V gene, CDR1 is KGHSH and CDR2 is LQKENI. Trimming shortened V by 3 bases and J by 2 bases, and 11 bases separated the two germline ends. There are 14 residues in the CDR3. The whole variable domain, filled in from reference TRBV18 and TRBJ2-7, reads NAGVMQNPRHLVRRRGQEARLRCSPMKGHSHVYWYRQLPEEGLKFMVYLQKENIIDESGMPKERFSAEFPKEGPSILRIQQVVRGDSAAYFCASSPGDTAYEQYFGPGTRLTVT.

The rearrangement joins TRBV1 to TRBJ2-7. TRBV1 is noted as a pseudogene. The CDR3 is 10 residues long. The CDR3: CTSSPYEQYV. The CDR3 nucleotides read TGCACCAGCAGCCCCTACGAGCAGTACGTC.

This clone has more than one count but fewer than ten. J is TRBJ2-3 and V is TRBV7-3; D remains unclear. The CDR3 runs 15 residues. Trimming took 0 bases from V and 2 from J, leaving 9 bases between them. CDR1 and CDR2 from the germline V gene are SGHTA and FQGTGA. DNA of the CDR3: TGTGCCAGCAGCTTAACGCCCGGCTACACAGATACGCAGTATTTT. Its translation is CASSLTPGYTDTQYF.

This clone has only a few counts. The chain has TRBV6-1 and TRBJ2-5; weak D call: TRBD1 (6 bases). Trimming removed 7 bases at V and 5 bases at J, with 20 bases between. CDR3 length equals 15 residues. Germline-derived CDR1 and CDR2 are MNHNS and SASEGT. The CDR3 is CASTPGQWVSETQYF. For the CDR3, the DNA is TGTGCCAGCACTCCCGGACAGTGGGTCAGTGAGACCCAGTACTTC.

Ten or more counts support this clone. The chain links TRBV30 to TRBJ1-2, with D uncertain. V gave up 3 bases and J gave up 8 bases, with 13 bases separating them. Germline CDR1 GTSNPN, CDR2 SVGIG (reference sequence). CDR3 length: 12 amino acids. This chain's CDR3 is CAWSSSGGGYTF. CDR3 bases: TGTGCCTGGAGCTCCTCAGGCGGCGGCTACACCTTC.

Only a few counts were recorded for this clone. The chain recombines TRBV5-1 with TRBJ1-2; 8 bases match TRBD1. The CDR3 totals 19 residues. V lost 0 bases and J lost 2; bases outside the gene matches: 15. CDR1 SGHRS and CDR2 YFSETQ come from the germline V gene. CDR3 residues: CASSLVAAGGTGRNYGYTF. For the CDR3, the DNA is TGCGCCAGCAGCTTGGTGGCGGCCGGCGGGACAGGTAGAAACTATGGCTACACCTTC.

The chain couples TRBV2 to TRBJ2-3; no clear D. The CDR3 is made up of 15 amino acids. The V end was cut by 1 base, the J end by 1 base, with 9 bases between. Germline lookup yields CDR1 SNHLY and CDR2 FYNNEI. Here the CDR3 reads CASSEGAGGTDTQYF. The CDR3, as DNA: TGTGCCAGCAGTGAAGGGGCCGGAGGCACAGATACGCAGTATTTT.

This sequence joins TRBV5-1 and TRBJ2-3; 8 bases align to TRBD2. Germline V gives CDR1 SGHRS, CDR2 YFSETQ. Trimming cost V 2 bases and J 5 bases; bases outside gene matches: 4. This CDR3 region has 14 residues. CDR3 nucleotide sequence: TGCGCCAGCAGCTTAGCGGGGGCGGGAGATACGCAGTATTTT. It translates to CASSLAGAGDTQYF.

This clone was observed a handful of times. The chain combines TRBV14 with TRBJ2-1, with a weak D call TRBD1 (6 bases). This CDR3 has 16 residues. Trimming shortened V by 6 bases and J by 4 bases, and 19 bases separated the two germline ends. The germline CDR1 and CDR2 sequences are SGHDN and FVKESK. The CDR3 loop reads CASRRSGAGQYNEQFF. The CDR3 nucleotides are TGTGCCAGCAGACGGTCAGGGGCAGGACAGTACAATGAGCAGTTCTTC.

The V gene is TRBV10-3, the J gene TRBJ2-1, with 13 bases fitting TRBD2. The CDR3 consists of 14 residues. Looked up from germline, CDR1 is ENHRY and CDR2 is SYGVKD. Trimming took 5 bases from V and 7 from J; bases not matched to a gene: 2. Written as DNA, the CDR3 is TGTGCCATCAGTCCGGGACTAGCGGGAAATGAGCAGTTCTTC. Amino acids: CAISPGLAGNEQFF.

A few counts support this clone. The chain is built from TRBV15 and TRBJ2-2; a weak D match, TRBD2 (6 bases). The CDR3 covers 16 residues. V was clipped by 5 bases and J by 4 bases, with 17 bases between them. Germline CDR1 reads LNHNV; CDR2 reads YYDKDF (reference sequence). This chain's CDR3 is CATSPKRGESTGELFF. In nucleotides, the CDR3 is TGTGCCACCAGCCCCAAGCGCGGGGAAAGCACCGGGGAGCTGTTTTTT.